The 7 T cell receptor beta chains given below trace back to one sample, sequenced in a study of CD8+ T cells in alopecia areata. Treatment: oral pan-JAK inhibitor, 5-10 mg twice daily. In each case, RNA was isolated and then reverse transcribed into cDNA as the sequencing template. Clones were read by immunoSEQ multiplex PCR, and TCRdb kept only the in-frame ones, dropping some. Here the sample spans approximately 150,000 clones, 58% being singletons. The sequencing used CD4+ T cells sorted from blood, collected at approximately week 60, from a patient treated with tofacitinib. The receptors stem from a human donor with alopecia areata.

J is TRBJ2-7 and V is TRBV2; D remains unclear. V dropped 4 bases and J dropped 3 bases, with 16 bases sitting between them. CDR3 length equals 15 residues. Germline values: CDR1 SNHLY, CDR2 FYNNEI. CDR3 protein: CASSVDGSENYEQYF. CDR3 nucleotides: TGTGCCAGCAGTGTGGACGGGTCGGAGAACTACGAGCAGTACTTC.

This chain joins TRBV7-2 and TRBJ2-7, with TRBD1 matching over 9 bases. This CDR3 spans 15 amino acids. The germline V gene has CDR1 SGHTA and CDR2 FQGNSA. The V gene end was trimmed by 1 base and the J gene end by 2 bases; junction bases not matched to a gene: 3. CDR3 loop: CASSLGDRATYEQYF. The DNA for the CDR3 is TGTGCCAGCAGCTTAGGGGACAGGGCGACCTACGAGCAGTACTTC.

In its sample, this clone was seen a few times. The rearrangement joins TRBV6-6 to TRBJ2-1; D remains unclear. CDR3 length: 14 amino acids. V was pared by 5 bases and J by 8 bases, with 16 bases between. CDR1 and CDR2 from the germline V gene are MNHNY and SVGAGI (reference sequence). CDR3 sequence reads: CASSPGLRSDEQFF. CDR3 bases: TGTGCCAGCAGTCCCGGGCTGAGGTCGGATGAGCAGTTCTTC.

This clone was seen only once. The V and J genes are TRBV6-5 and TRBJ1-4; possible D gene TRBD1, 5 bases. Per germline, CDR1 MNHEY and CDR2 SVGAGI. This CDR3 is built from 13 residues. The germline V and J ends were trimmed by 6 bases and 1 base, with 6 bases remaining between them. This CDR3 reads CASRDITNEKLFF. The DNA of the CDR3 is TGTGCCAGCAGGGACATAACTAATGAAAAACTGTTTTTT.

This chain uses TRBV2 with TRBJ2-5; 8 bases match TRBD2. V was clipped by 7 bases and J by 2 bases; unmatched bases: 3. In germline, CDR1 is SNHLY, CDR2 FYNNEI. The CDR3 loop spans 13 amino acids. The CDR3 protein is CASKGLVQETQYF. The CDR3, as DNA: TGTGCCAGCAAGGGACTAGTTCAAGAGACCCAGTACTTC.

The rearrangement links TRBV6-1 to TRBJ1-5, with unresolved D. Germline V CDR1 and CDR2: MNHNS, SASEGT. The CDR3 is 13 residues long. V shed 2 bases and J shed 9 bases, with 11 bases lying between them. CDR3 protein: CASSESAYRPQHF. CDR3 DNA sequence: TGTGCCAGCAGTGAATCAGCCTATCGGCCCCAGCATTTT.

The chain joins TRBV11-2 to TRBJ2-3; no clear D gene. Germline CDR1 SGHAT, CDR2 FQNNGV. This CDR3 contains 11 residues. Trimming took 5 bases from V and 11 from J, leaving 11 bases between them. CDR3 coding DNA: TGTGCCAGCAGCCCCTCCGGGTGGCAGTATTTT. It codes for CASSPSGWQYF. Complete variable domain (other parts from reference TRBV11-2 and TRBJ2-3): EAGVAQSPRYKIIEKRQSVAFWCNPISGHATLYWYQQILGQGPKLLIQFQNNGVVDDSQLPKDRFSAERLKGVDSTLKIQPAKLEDSAVYLCASSPSGWQYFGPGTRLTVL.